The next 23 T cell receptor beta chains were all read from a single sample in a study of OX40 agonist ivuxolimab in advanced cancers. The protocol was immunoSEQ multiplex PCR, while the TCRdb copy is restricted to in-frame clones and leaves out a portion. The sample includes about 61,000 clones, about 90% seen only once; the top ten take 1.5% to 2%. The sequencing here drew on CD4+ or CD8+ T cells sorted from blood, taken in a trial of the OX40 agonist ivuxolimab. These receptors were collected from an adult with an advanced solid tumor such as melanoma, head and neck, liver or kidney cancer.

J is TRBJ2-7 and V is TRBV4-2; 9 positions match TRBD1. The CDR3 runs 16 residues. V was clipped by 0 bases and J by 2 bases; unmatched bases: 5. The germline V gene encodes CDR1 LGHNA and CDR2 YNFKEQ. The CDR3 loop is CASSQEGTGNPYEQYF. CDR3 DNA: TGTGCCAGCAGCCAAGAAGGGACAGGGAACCCCTACGAGCAGTACTTC.

The sample holds one count of this clone. The V gene is TRBV7-2, the J gene TRBJ1-5; weak D call: TRBD1 (5 bases). Germline V gene sequence: CDR1 SGHTA, CDR2 FQGNSA. The CDR3 sequence is 14 residues long. Trimming took off 6 bases at V and 0 bases at J, with 9 bases between the two ends. CDR3 DNA: TGTGCCAGCAGACCAGGGAATAGCAATCAGCCCCAGCATTTT. It codes for CASRPGNSNQPQHF.

The genes are TRBV2 and TRBJ2-2; D may be TRBD2 (8 bases). The V end lost 6 bases, the J end lost 6 bases, and 23 bases lay between the germline ends. The CDR3 runs 17 residues. The germline V gene has CDR1 SNHLY and CDR2 FYNNEI. CDR3 sequence reads: CASRKTSASGGAGELFF. CDR3 DNA: TGTGCCAGCAGAAAGACTAGCGCCTCAGGGGGGGCCGGGGAGCTGTTTTTT.

This chain joins TRBV7-9 and TRBJ2-7, with 10 bases matching TRBD2. Looked up from germline, CDR1 is SEHNR and CDR2 is FQNEAQ (reference sequence). The CDR3 spans 14 residues. DNA of the CDR3: TGTGCTGGAGGGAGACTAGCGGGTTCCTACGAGCAGTACTTC. This sequence encodes CAGGRLAGSYEQYF. Full variable domain (remainder filled in from reference TRBV7-9 and TRBJ2-7): DTGVSQNPRHKITKRGQNVTFRCDPISEHNRLYWYRQTLGQGPEFLTYFQNEAQLEKSRLLSDRFSAERPKGSFSTLEIQRTEQGDSAMYLCAGGRLAGSYEQYFGPGTRLTVT.

This clone came up once. V is TRBV5-6 and J is TRBJ2-7; 7 nucleotides agree with TRBD1. CDR3 size: 16 residues. After removal of 2 bases from V and 4 bases from J, the junction contained 12 bases not matched to a gene. Germline V gene sequence: CDR1 SGHDT, CDR2 YYEEEE. This CDR3 reads CASSFGRGQETYEQYF. The DNA for the CDR3 is TGTGCCAGCAGCTTCGGCCGTGGACAGGAGACTTACGAGCAGTACTTC.

The chain recombines TRBV15 with TRBJ2-3; 7 bases line up with TRBD1. CDR3 length: 15 residues. Germline V gene data show CDR1 as LNHNV and CDR2 as YYDKDF (reference sequence). Trimming cost V 4 bases and J 1 base; bases outside gene matches: 5. The CDR3 DNA reads TGTGCCACCAGCAATCTGGGACAGCGCACAGATACGCAGTATTTT. Amino acids: CATSNLGQRTDTQYF.

This chain joins TRBV5-1 and TRBJ2-7; weak D call: TRBD1 (5 bases). Trimming left V 4 bases short and J 5 bases short, with 16 bases between. Per germline, CDR1 SGHRS and CDR2 YFSETQ. CDR3 length equals 14 residues. The CDR3: CASSPDTTLDEQYF. CDR3 bases: TGCGCCAGCAGCCCGGACACCACCCTGGACGAGCAGTACTTC.

The CDR3 nucleotides read TGTGCCAGCAGCTTAACTCTACGACAGGGGGCATCAGATACGCAGTATTTT. Residues: CASSLTLRQGASDTQYF. V usage is TRBV11-1 and J usage is TRBJ2-3, with 10 nucleotides matching TRBD1. Trimming cost V 2 bases and J 4 bases; bases outside gene matches: 9. This CDR3 has 17 residues. CDR1 is SGHAT and CDR2 is FQDESV in the germline V gene (reference sequence).

The V gene is TRBV11-2, the J gene TRBJ2-3; D gene uncertain. CDR3 length equals 12 residues. Trimming pared 3 bases from V and 0 bases from J, leaving 1 base between. CDR1 and CDR2 (germline): SGHAT, FQNNGV. In DNA form, the CDR3 reads TGTGCCAGCAGCTTCAGCACAGATACGCAGTATTTT. This sequence encodes CASSFSTDTQYF.

In this sample, this clone turned up once. J is TRBJ2-7 and V is TRBV4-2, with TRBD1 as a possible D gene (5 bases). The germline gives CDR1 LGHNA, CDR2 YNFKEQ. This CDR3 contains 15 residues. V lost 0 bases, J lost 3 bases, and 12 bases lay in between. The CDR3 coding sequence is TGTGCCAGCAGCCAAGAGGACAAGGGGCTCTACGAGCAGTACTTC. Its protein is CASSQEDKGLYEQYF.

The rearrangement uses TRBV2 and TRBJ2-2; D may be TRBD2 (6 bases). This CDR3 region has 16 residues. Germline CDR1 reads SNHLY; CDR2 reads FYNNEI. Trimming took off 4 bases at V and 2 bases at J, with 14 bases between the two ends. CDR3 DNA sequence: TGTGCCAGCAGTGCGGACGGGACTCGTAACACCGGGGAGCTGTTTTTT. It yields the protein CASSADGTRNTGELFF.

The rearrangement links TRBV28 to TRBJ1-1, with a weak D call TRBD1 (5 bases). This CDR3 spans 14 amino acids. Trimming left V 5 bases short and J 4 bases short, with 14 bases between. Germline V gives CDR1 MDHEN, CDR2 SYDVKM. CDR3 nucleotides: TGTGCCAGCAGTACGGGGGGGGTCCGCACTGAAGCTTTCTTT. This translates into CASSTGGVRTEAFF. The variable domain in full, completed from reference TRBV28 and TRBJ1-1, reads DVKVTQSSRYLVKRTGEKVFLECVQDMDHENMFWYRQDPGLGLRLIYFSYDVKMKEKGDIPEGYSVSREKKERFSLILESASTNQTSMYLCASSTGGVRTEAFFGQGTRLTVV.

The chain is built from TRBV5-8 and TRBJ2-3; 9 nucleotides match TRBD2. This CDR3 has 16 residues. The V gene end was trimmed by 4 bases and the J gene end by 3 bases; junction bases not matched to a gene: 9. Per germline, CDR1 SGHTS and CDR2 YDEGEE. CDR3 amino acids: CASSLDSGGETDTQYF. The CDR3 DNA reads as TGTGCCAGCAGCCTAGATAGCGGGGGAGAAACAGATACGCAGTATTTT.

About this clone: Other DNA sequences from this sample encode an identical CDR3 as well. The rearrangement uses TRBV14 and TRBJ2-2; 11 bases match TRBD2. Germline V gene data show CDR1 as SGHDN and CDR2 as FVKESK. The length of the CDR3 is 18 residues. Trimming at V came to 1 base and at J to 8 bases, leaving 12 bases not matched to a gene. CDR3: CASSQVASGRPLPGELFF. The DNA for the CDR3 is TGTGCCAGCAGCCAAGTTGCTAGCGGGAGGCCCCTTCCGGGGGAGCTGTTTTTT.

This clone came up once. The J gene is TRBJ1-2, the V gene TRBV21-1. TRBV21-1 is labeled a pseudogene. The CDR3 length is 14 residues. The CDR3 DNA reads TGTGCCAGCAGCATCAACCGCCGAAACTATGGCTACACCTTC. Residues: CASSINRRNYGYTF.

The chain links TRBV5-8 to TRBJ2-5; 7 positions match TRBD1. The J segment lost 4 bases and the V segment lost 0 bases, leaving 6 bases of the junction unmatched. Per germline, CDR1 SGHTS and CDR2 YDEGEE. CDR3 length: 15 residues. CDR3 residues: CASSLGQGVTETQYF. CDR3 sequence (DNA): TGTGCCAGCAGCTTGGGGCAGGGGGTGACAGAGACCCAGTACTTC.

The genes are TRBV2 and TRBJ1-1; TRBD1 might be the D (5 bases). Germline V gene data show CDR1 as SNHLY and CDR2 as FYNNEI. The CDR3 length is 11 residues. Trimming cost V 8 bases and J 5 bases, with 9 bases left between them. CDR3 DNA: TGTGCCAGCGCAGGGTGGACTGAAGCTTTCTTT. Protein product: CASAGWTEAFF.

The chain carries TRBV30 and TRBJ1-1; D remains unclear. This CDR3 has 12 amino acids. V was shortened by 3 bases and J by 0 bases, with 5 bases between the two germline ends. Germline V gene sequence: CDR1 GTSNPN, CDR2 SVGIG (reference sequence). The CDR3 loop reads CAWRYLNTEAFF. DNA of the CDR3: TGTGCCTGGAGGTATCTGAACACTGAAGCTTTCTTT. The full variable domain, with the rest looked up from reference TRBV30 and TRBJ1-1, is SQTIHQWPATLVQPVGSPLSLECTVEGTSNPNLYWYRQAAGRGLQLLFYSVGIGQISSEVPQNLSASRPQDRQFILSSKKLLLSDSGFYLCAWRYLNTEAFFGQGTRLTVV.

This chain connects TRBV7-9 to TRBJ2-1; TRBD2 might be the D (5 bases). Between the trimmed V and J ends, which lost 5 bases and 3 bases, there was a span of 8 bases. Germline-derived CDR1 and CDR2 are SEHNR and FQNEAQ (reference sequence). The CDR3 extends over 13 amino acids. The CDR3 loop is CASSEGSYNEQFF. Written as DNA, the CDR3 is TGTGCCAGCAGCGAAGGGAGCTACAATGAGCAGTTCTTC.

This clone was found once. The chain employs TRBV28 and TRBJ1-3; D gene ambiguous. The V end was cut by 6 bases, the J end by 6 bases, with 12 bases between. Germline V CDR1 and CDR2: MDHEN, SYDVKM. The CDR3 sequence is 13 residues long. The CDR3 DNA reads TGTGCCAGCAGCTCTTTAACTGAAAACACCATATATTTT. Its translation is CASSSLTENTIYF.

This sequence joins TRBV6-5 and TRBJ2-1, with D tentatively TRBD2 (7 bases). This CDR3 is 15 amino acids long. Germline V gene sequence: CDR1 MNHEY, CDR2 SVGAGI. V was clipped by 0 bases and J by 4 bases, with 10 bases between them. The CDR3 region has the DNA TGTGCCAGCAGTTACTCGGGGGGGCCATACAATGAGCAGTTCTTC. This sequence encodes CASSYSGGPYNEQFF.

This rearrangement joins TRBV19 to TRBJ2-3; TRBD2 might be the D (5 bases). CDR3 length equals 14 residues. Trimming stripped 4 bases from V and 7 bases from J, with 15 bases between. Germline V gene sequence: CDR1 LNHDA, CDR2 SQIVND (reference sequence). The CDR3 reads CASSTPQTGNTQYF. The CDR3 bases are TGTGCCAGTAGTACCCCCCAGACCGGGAATACGCAGTATTTT. The variable domain in full, with the rest retrieved from reference TRBV19 and TRBJ2-3, is DGGITQSPKYLFRKEGQNVTLSCEQNLNHDAMYWYRQDPGQGLRLIYYSQIVNDFQKGDIAEGYSVSREKKESFPLTVTSAQKNPTAFYLCASSTPQTGNTQYFGPGTRLTVL.

This clone showed up just once. CDR3 sequence reads: CASSQLADSNQPQHF. The CDR3 DNA is TGTGCCAGCAGCCAATTAGCAGATAGCAATCAGCCCCAGCATTTT. The chain couples TRBV6-6 to TRBJ1-5; unclear D gene. This CDR3 spans 15 amino acids. The V end was cut by 6 bases, the J end by 0 bases, with 12 bases between. CDR1 and CDR2 from the germline V gene are MNHNY and SVGAGI (reference sequence).